These 12 T cell receptor beta chains share one sample of origin, sequenced in a study of CD8+CD57+ T cells in acquired aplastic anemia. Genomic DNA, the template, was used for profiling of the TCR beta VDJ and CDR3. TCRdb used MiXCR to reprocess the reads, holding one entry per CDR3 protein. The sample has 150,000 to 200,000 distinct CDR3 sequences; around half are singletons. Patients chosen for sequencing had shown CD8+CD57+ cell expansion by flow cytometry. Sequences were obtained from sorted CD4+, CD8+, or CD8+CD57+ T cells (not recorded which) from PBMCs. These receptors were taken from a human donor with aplastic anemia.

This rearrangement joins TRBV19 to TRBJ1-2, with a possible D match to TRBD1 (5 bases). The CDR3 covers 14 residues. Germline V CDR1 and CDR2: LNHDA, SQIVND (reference sequence). The germline V and J ends were trimmed by 9 bases and 14 bases, with 28 bases remaining between them. CDR3 loop: CASTDSYFWGAQTF. CDR3 bases: TGTGCCAGCACCGATTCTTATTTTTGGGGCGCTCAAACCTTC.

This clonotype was recorded at least ten times. The CDR3 spells CASRSQGPSSGNTIYF. In nucleotides, the CDR3 is TGTGCCAGTAGGTCACAGGGGCCAAGCTCTGGAAACACCATATATTTT. The chain combines TRBV19 with TRBJ1-3; the match to TRBD1 covers 7 bases. The germline gives CDR1 LNHDA, CDR2 SQIVND (reference sequence). The CDR3 extends over 16 amino acids. J was trimmed by 0 bases and V by 6 bases; bases with no gene match: 8.

This chain links TRBV5-4 with TRBJ2-7; 12 bases map to TRBD1. The germline V gene has CDR1 SGHNT and CDR2 YYREEE (reference sequence). There are 15 residues in the CDR3. The trim removed 0 bases at V and 4 bases at J, leaving 2 bases unmatched. The chain's CDR3 is CASSLEGQGAYEQYF. The CDR3 bases are TGTGCCAGCAGCTTGGAGGGACAGGGGGCTTACGAGCAGTACTTC.

This sequence joins TRBV19 and TRBJ1-5; D not resolved. The CDR3 sequence is 13 residues long. CDR1 is LNHDA and CDR2 is SQIVND in the germline V gene (reference sequence). The V gene lost 8 bases and the J gene lost 2 bases, with 10 bases spanning the gap. The CDR3 loop is CASAFLGNQPQHF. CDR3 DNA sequence: TGTGCCAGTGCTTTTTTGGGCAATCAGCCCCAGCATTTT. Using reference TRBV19 and TRBJ1-5 for the parts outside the CDR3, the full variable domain is DGGITQSPKYLFRKEGQNVTLSCEQNLNHDAMYWYRQDPGQGLRLIYYSQIVNDFQKGDIAEGYSVSREKKESFPLTVTSAQKNPTAFYLCASAFLGNQPQHFGDGTRLSIL.

V gene TRBV20-1 combines with J gene TRBJ2-7, with 11 bases that match TRBD1. Germline V lookup: CDR1 DFQATT, CDR2 SNEGSKA (reference sequence). V shed 4 bases, J shed 2 bases, and the junction held 4 bases outside the gene matches. CDR3 size: 14 residues. The CDR3 DNA follows: TGCAGTGCTACTCCGGGACAGGGGGCCTACGAGCAGTACTTC. Amino acids: CSATPGQGAYEQYF.

The chain joins TRBV19 to TRBJ2-2; 7 bases match TRBD1. The germline V gene has CDR1 LNHDA and CDR2 SQIVND (reference sequence). The CDR3 has 15 amino acids. J lost 4 bases, V lost 6 bases, and 8 bases had no gene match. The CDR3 DNA sequence: TGTGCCAGTAGCCCCAGGACAGGACTCACCGGGGAGCTGTTTTTT. It is translated as CASSPRTGLTGELFF.

At least ten counts were recorded for this clonotype. The chain couples TRBV7-6 to TRBJ2-5; 7 bases align to TRBD1. The CDR3 is made up of 14 amino acids. Trimming cost V 1 base and J 5 bases; bases outside gene matches: 4. Germline V gives CDR1 SGHVS, CDR2 FNYEAQ. The CDR3 region is CASSLVTGSETQYF. The CDR3 DNA reads as TGTGCCAGCAGCTTAGTGACAGGGAGTGAGACCCAGTACTTC.

This clonotype was seen ten or more times. CDR3 loop: CSAQAGYTEAFF. CDR3 DNA: TGCAGTGCTCAGGCGGGGTACACTGAAGCTTTCTTT. This chain connects TRBV20-1 to TRBJ1-1; D is undetermined. The CDR3 is 12 amino acids. Trimming cost V 5 bases and J 3 bases, with 10 bases left between them. Germline lookup yields CDR1 DFQATT and CDR2 SNEGSKA (reference sequence).

This chain links TRBV27 with TRBJ1-3; TRBD1 might be the D (5 bases). Trimming removed 2 bases at V and 1 base at J, with 12 bases between. In germline, CDR1 is MNHEY, CDR2 SMNVEV (reference sequence). This CDR3 is 16 amino acids long. The CDR3 DNA follows: TGTGCCAGCAGTTTAAGGCCCCAGGGTTCTGGAAACACCATATATTTT. As protein: CASSLRPQGSGNTIYF.

This sequence joins TRBV15 and TRBJ1-5; the match to TRBD1 covers 7 bases. The CDR3 contains 15 residues. The J segment lost 1 base and the V segment lost 3 bases, leaving 3 bases of the junction unmatched. CDR1 is LNHNV, CDR2 YYDKDF, per germline (reference sequence). CDR3 protein: CATSSLTGSNQPQHF. The DNA of the CDR3 is TGTGCCACCAGCAGCCTGACAGGGAGCAATCAGCCCCAGCATTTT.

This clonotype was seen more than once but under ten times. The J gene is TRBJ1-2, the V gene TRBV29-1; TRBD1 might be the D (5 bases). Trimming left V 3 bases short and J 8 bases short, with 16 bases between. Germline V lookup: CDR1 SQVTM, CDR2 ANQGSEA. The CDR3 has 13 amino acids. This chain's CDR3 is CSVDTQGTGGYTF. For the CDR3, the DNA is TGCAGCGTTGACACGCAGGGTACGGGCGGCTACACCTTC. Variable domain in full (rest from reference TRBV29-1 and TRBJ1-2): SAVISQKPSRDICQRGTSLTIQCQVDSQVTMMFWYRQQPGQSLTLIATANQGSEATYESGFVIDKFPISRPNLTFSTLTVSNMSPEDSSIYLCSVDTQGTGGYTFGSGTRLTVV.

This clonotype appeared a few times. As DNA, the CDR3 is TGTGCCACCAGCAGTGGAGGAGTGTCTCCGTACTTC. Its protein is CATSSGGVSPYF. The chain uses TRBV15 and TRBJ2-7; perhaps TRBD2 as D (5 bases). Trimming stripped 3 bases from V and 12 bases from J, with 15 bases between. This CDR3 has 12 amino acids. Germline assignment: CDR1 LNHNV and CDR2 YYDKDF (reference sequence).